Each of the 20 T cell receptor beta chains below was sequenced from the same sample in a study of T cell changes during pregnancy in multiple sclerosis. Data came from immunoSEQ multiplex PCR; TCRdb stores just in-frame clones and leaves some out. The profile covers roughly 41,000 clones, with approximately 90% appearing a single time and around 6.3% taken by the ten largest. The input for sequencing was CD8+ T cells from peripheral blood mononuclear cells, taken in the third trimester of pregnancy. The receptor source for this set is a female donor with multiple sclerosis, enrolled in a pregnancy study.

The chain carries TRBV6-5 and TRBJ2-1; 8 bases fit TRBD2. Per germline, CDR1 MNHEY and CDR2 SVGAGI. Unmatched junction bases numbered 4, after V lost 3 bases and J lost 0 bases. The CDR3 extends over 16 amino acids. The CDR3 region is CASSYWLAGSYNEQFF. CDR3 bases: TGTGCCAGCAGTTATTGGCTAGCGGGCTCCTACAATGAGCAGTTCTTC.

V gene TRBV5-6 combines with J gene TRBJ2-1; 9 bases fit TRBD2. V shed 0 bases and J 3 bases; nucleotides not matched to a gene: 1. This CDR3 spans 15 amino acids. Per germline, CDR1 SGHDT and CDR2 YYEEEE. The CDR3 region is CASSLETSGYNEQFF. For the CDR3, the DNA is TGTGCCAGCAGCTTGGAGACTAGCGGCTACAATGAGCAGTTCTTC.

This clone has a single count. The chain recombines TRBV7-9 with TRBJ1-2; possible D gene TRBD1, 5 bases. V was shortened by 5 bases and J by 7 bases, with 8 bases between the two germline ends. CDR1 and CDR2 (germline): SEHNR, FQNEAQ (reference sequence). The CDR3 length is 11 residues. The CDR3 region is CASSRGAGYTF. The CDR3 region has the DNA TGTGCCAGCAGCCGCGGGGCTGGCTACACCTTC.

V gene TRBV7-9 combines with J gene TRBJ2-2; TRBD1 matches at 8 bases. The junction had 8 bases not matched to a gene; V was cut back by 3 bases and J by 5 bases. Germline CDR1 is SEHNR and CDR2 is FQNEAQ (reference sequence). CDR3 length: 16 amino acids. The CDR3 reads CASSLLQGALTGELFF. The CDR3 DNA reads as TGTGCCAGCAGCTTGCTTCAGGGGGCCCTAACCGGGGAGCTGTTTTTT.

The chain links TRBV30 to TRBJ2-3; no definite D call. Germline assignment: CDR1 GTSNPN and CDR2 SVGIG (reference sequence). CDR3 size: 12 residues. V dropped 8 bases and J dropped 1 base, with 10 bases sitting between them. The CDR3: CAQRMGTDTQYF. CDR3 DNA sequence: TGTGCCCAGAGGATGGGCACAGATACGCAGTATTTT.

The chain uses TRBV13 and TRBJ1-1; 7 bases are shared with TRBD1. Germline V gene sequence: CDR1 PRHDT, CDR2 FYEKMQ (reference sequence). This CDR3 is built from 13 residues. V trimming: 5 bases; J trimming: 4 bases; junction bases outside the gene matches: 4. The CDR3 DNA is TGTGCCAGCAGCCTGAACAGGGGCACTGAAGCTTTCTTT. The encoded protein is CASSLNRGTEAFF.

The rearrangement joins TRBV27 to TRBJ2-1; TRBD2 matches 9 bases. The CDR3 sequence is 17 residues long. CDR1 and CDR2 from the germline V gene are MNHEY and SMNVEV (reference sequence). With V trimmed by 2 bases and J by 2 bases, 7 bases remained unmatched. DNA for the CDR3: TGTGCCAGCAGTTTAGCGGGAGGGCCCGACCCCTACAATGAGCAGTTCTTC. Amino acids: CASSLAGGPDPYNEQFF.

This clone was recorded a few times. The same CDR3 arises from other DNA sequences in this sample as well. The chain recombines TRBV6-4 with TRBJ2-1; 9 bases match TRBD2. The CDR3 runs 15 residues. Unmatched junction bases numbered 0, after V lost 0 bases and J lost 3 bases. From germline, CDR1 is MRHNA and CDR2 SNTAGT. The CDR3 loop is CASSDSTSGYNEQFF. Written as DNA, the CDR3 is TGTGCCAGCAGTGACTCGACTAGCGGCTACAATGAGCAGTTCTTC.

This rearrangement joins TRBV2 to TRBJ2-7, with TRBD2 as a possible D gene (6 bases). The CDR3 is made up of 16 amino acids. The germline V gene has CDR1 SNHLY and CDR2 FYNNEI. With 6 bases removed from V and 4 bases from J, the gap between germline ends came to 22 bases. The chain's CDR3 is CASRASRDGGMYEQYF. The CDR3 nucleotides are TGTGCCAGCAGAGCGTCCCGGGACGGAGGGATGTACGAGCAGTACTTC.

The rearrangement joins TRBV10-3 to TRBJ2-1; TRBD2 aligns across 12 bases. V lost 0 bases to trimming and J lost 0 bases; unmatched junction nucleotides: 12. This CDR3 spans 21 amino acids. Looked up from germline, CDR1 is ENHRY and CDR2 is SYGVKD. The CDR3 coding sequence is TGTGCCATCAGTGAGTCGAGAAATCCTAGCGGGGGGGGTAACTCCTACAATGAGCAGTTCTTC. It codes for CAISESRNPSGGGNSYNEQFF.

The chain uses TRBV7-8 and TRBJ2-1, with TRBD2 identical over 7 bases. The germline V gene has CDR1 SGHVS and CDR2 FQNEAQ. V was clipped by 5 bases and J by 3 bases; unmatched bases: 10. The CDR3 loop spans 16 amino acids. Written as DNA, the CDR3 is TGTGCCAGCAGCCAAGAAACACTAGCGTTCTACAATGAGCAGTTCTTC. Residues: CASSQETLAFYNEQFF.

CDR3 coding DNA: TGTGCCAGCAGCGGGACAGGGTACAATGAGCAGTTCTTC. This encodes CASSGTGYNEQFF. This sequence joins TRBV9 and TRBJ2-1, with TRBD1 matching over 8 bases. The J segment lost 4 bases and the V segment lost 3 bases, leaving 0 bases of the junction unmatched. Germline CDR1 SGDLS, CDR2 YYNGEE. This CDR3 has 13 residues.

In its sample, this clone ranks as medium-sized (0.01 to 0.1%). This chain uses TRBV4-1 with TRBJ1-1, with D perhaps matching TRBD1 (5 bases). Germline assignment: CDR1 MGHRA and CDR2 YSYEKL. CDR3 length equals 15 residues. V was clipped by 1 base and J by 0 bases, with 9 bases between them. Written as DNA, the CDR3 is TGCGCCAGCAGCCAAGGAGGACATATGAACACTGAAGCTTTCTTT. Residues: CASSQGGHMNTEAFF.

This clone has only one observation. This chain links TRBV27 with TRBJ2-5; D unclear. The V gene's germline CDR1 is MNHEY and CDR2 SMNVEV (reference sequence). V was trimmed by 4 bases and J by 2 bases, leaving 8 bases between them. CDR3 size: 13 residues. CDR3 amino acids: CASSSLTQETQYF. The CDR3 DNA sequence: TGTGCCAGCAGTTCCCTGACTCAAGAGACCCAGTACTTC.

The chain is built from TRBV15 and TRBJ2-7, with D uncertain. Germline V gene data show CDR1 as LNHNV and CDR2 as YYDKDF (reference sequence). The ends were cut back, 0 bases at V and 3 bases at J, with 12 bases in the middle. The length of the CDR3 is 15 residues. CDR3 in DNA: TGTGCCACCAGCAGAGAATCCCCTTCACACTACGAGCAGTACTTC. Translated, it gives CATSRESPSHYEQYF.

The J gene is TRBJ2-5, the V gene TRBV7-3; D ambiguous. Trimming took off 3 bases at V and 3 bases at J, with 14 bases between the two ends. Germline V gene lookup returns CDR1 SGHTA and CDR2 FQGTGA. CDR3 length equals 15 residues. The CDR3 protein is CASSLLGGPKETQYF. The CDR3 DNA sequence: TGTGCCAGCAGCTTGTTGGGTGGGCCCAAAGAGACCCAGTACTTC.

V gene TRBV28 combines with J gene TRBJ2-2; 9 bases are a match to TRBD2. The ends lost 5 bases at V and 0 bases at J; junction bases unmatched: 4. The CDR3 contains 16 residues. The germline gives CDR1 MDHEN, CDR2 SYDVKM. CDR3 loop: CASSQSSGTNTGELFF. The CDR3 DNA follows: TGTGCCAGCAGTCAATCTAGCGGGACGAACACCGGGGAGCTGTTTTTT. The variable domain in full, completed from reference TRBV28 and TRBJ2-2, reads DVKVTQSSRYLVKRTGEKVFLECVQDMDHENMFWYRQDPGLGLRLIYFSYDVKMKEKGDIPEGYSVSREKKERFSLILESASTNQTSMYLCASSQSSGTNTGELFFGEGSRLTVL.

CDR3 amino acids: CASSPRTSGGVTDTQYF. The CDR3 coding sequence is TGTGCCAGCAGCCCCCGGACTAGCGGGGGAGTCACAGATACGCAGTATTTT. This rearrangement joins TRBV11-3 to TRBJ2-3, with 13 bases matching TRBD2. Germline V gene sequence: CDR1 SGHNT, CDR2 YENEEA. The J segment lost 2 bases and the V segment lost 5 bases, leaving 7 bases of the junction unmatched. The CDR3 is made up of 17 amino acids.

This clone is a singleton in its sample. The chain recombines TRBV6-5 with TRBJ2-7; D is possibly TRBD1 (6 bases). This CDR3 has 14 residues. V lost 6 bases and J 0 bases, leaving 12 bases between the germline ends. Germline assignment: CDR1 MNHEY and CDR2 SVGAGI. CDR3: CASSLQDSSYEQYF. CDR3 DNA sequence: TGTGCCAGCAGCCTTCAGGACAGCTCCTACGAGCAGTACTTC.

V is TRBV5-1 and J is TRBJ1-1; TRBD1 matches 9 bases. Germline trimming cut 3 bases from V and 10 bases from J; bases unmatched to any gene: 10. Germline V gives CDR1 SGHRS, CDR2 YFSETQ. The CDR3 is 14 amino acids. The DNA for the CDR3 is TGCGCCAGCAGCTGGACCGGACAGGGGCAAGGAGCTTTCTTT. Protein product: CASSWTGQGQGAFF.